This is a list of T cell receptor beta chains from one sample in a study of T cell repertoires in cytomegalovirus infection. A single record per CDR3 protein comes from TCRdb applying MiXCR to the reads. The table has more than 650,000 distinct CDR3 sequences, less than 40% seen once. What was sequenced was PBMCs. All receptors come from a human donor in good health (CMV status not recorded). Some clones in this sample may be carry-over from other donors' samples. The CDR3 runs from the conserved cysteine through the conserved F or W. A D gene is named only where the DNA matches it firmly. The size of a clone is reported for some rows only, either as once, few or many, or as a class for expanded clones.

j_gene	d_gene	v_gene	abundance	CDR3aa	CDR3nt
TRBJ1-5	.	TRBV28	.	CASFTGPQPQHF	TGTGCCAGCTTTACAGGCCCTCAGCCCCAGCATTTT
TRBJ2-5	.	TRBV7-7	.	CASSLRPGKETQYF	TGTGCTAGCAGCCTCCGACCGGGGAAAGAGACCCAGTACTTC
TRBJ2-5	.	TRBV6-5	.	CASSYEGGAEETQYF	TGTGCCAGCAGTTACGAGGGGGGCGCGGAGGAGACCCAGTACTTC
TRBJ2-1	.	TRBV12-3/TRBV12-4	.	CASGRGPNEQFF	TGTGCCAGCGGCCGGGGGCCCAATGAGCAGTTCTTC
TRBJ1-5	.	TRBV6-6	few	CASSLSPYNQPQHF	TGTGCCAGCAGCCTCAGCCCATACAATCAGCCCCAGCATTTT
TRBJ2-5	.	TRBV7-6	.	CASSDSGRTYQETQYF	TGTGCCAGCAGCGACTCCGGACGAACGTACCAAGAGACCCAGTACTTC
TRBJ1-5	TRBD1	TRBV7-2	many	CASSYSPDRVNNQPQHF	TGTGCCAGCAGCTATTCCCCTGACAGGGTCAACAATCAGCCCCAGCATTTT
TRBJ2-1	.	TRBV12-3/TRBV12-4	few	CASRPDSYNEQFF	TGTGCCAGCAGACCCGACAGCTACAATGAGCAGTTCTTC
TRBJ1-1	.	TRBV7-9	few	CASSTEGAGEAFF	TGTGCCAGCAGCACCGAAGGTGCAGGGGAAGCTTTCTTT
TRBJ2-3	.	TRBV29-1	few	CSVVRWLLTDTQYF	TGCAGCGTTGTGCGGTGGCTCCTCACAGATACGCAGTATTTT
TRBJ2-1	.	TRBV15	few	CATSRDQLASYNEQFF	TGTGCCACCAGCAGAGATCAATTAGCCTCCTACAATGAGCAGTTCTTC
TRBJ1-5	.	TRBV27	.	CASSERGSNQPQHF	TGTGCCAGCAGTGAAAGGGGGAGCAATCAGCCCCAGCATTTT
TRBJ1-1	.	TRBV12-3/TRBV12-4	.	CASSLLAGGFTEAFF	TGTGCCAGCAGTTTATTAGCTGGGGGGTTCACTGAAGCTTTCTTT
TRBJ2-7	TRBD1	TRBV7-9	few	CASSLQMGQAEEQYF	TGTGCCAGCAGCTTGCAAATGGGACAGGCTGAAGAGCAGTACTTC
TRBJ2-7	TRBD2	TRBV7-2	.	CASSSTREGLRGEQYF	TGTGCCAGCAGCTCCACGCGGGAGGGCCTCCGAGGCGAGCAGTACTTC
TRBJ2-4	TRBD2	TRBV11-2	.	CASSETGGNIQYF	TGTGCCAGCAGCGAGACGGGAGGAAACATTCAGTACTTC